Included here is one T cell receptor (beta chain) sequence, with context. The table came from immunoSEQ multiplex PCR; TCRdb's copy has only in-frame clones and leaves some out. Seen here are around 70,000 clones, roughly 97% observed once, and the top ten hold 0.2% to 0.25%. The sample comes from a study of technical replicates of blood from a handful of donors. This CDR3 has 14 amino acids. Germline values: CDR1 MNHEY, CDR2 SMNVEV (reference sequence). Trimming cost V 1 base and J 4 bases, with 10 bases left between them. This chain joins TRBV27 and TRBJ1-1; D is unclear. Material: T cells isolated from PBMCs. This clonotype was sampled from a human donor in good health. This CDR3 is CASSLYQARTEAFF. CDR3 DNA: TGTGCCAGCAGTTTATACCAGGCGCGCACTGAAGCTTTCTTT.